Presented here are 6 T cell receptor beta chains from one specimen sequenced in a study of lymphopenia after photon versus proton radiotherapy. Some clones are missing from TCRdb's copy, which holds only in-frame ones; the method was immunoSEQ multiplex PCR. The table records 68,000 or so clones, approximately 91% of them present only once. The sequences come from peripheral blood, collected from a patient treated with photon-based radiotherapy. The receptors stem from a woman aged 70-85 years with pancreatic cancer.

DNA for the CDR3: TGTGCCAGCAGCTCCTCCGGGTCACAGGGGAGCATACTGAGGGAGACCCAGTACTTC. It translates to CASSSSGSQGSILRETQYF. V and J are TRBV11-2 and TRBJ2-5; TRBD1 aligns across 7 bases. This CDR3 is built from 19 residues. From germline, CDR1 is SGHAT and CDR2 FQNNGV. Trimming took 4 bases from V and 5 from J; bases not matched to a gene: 22.

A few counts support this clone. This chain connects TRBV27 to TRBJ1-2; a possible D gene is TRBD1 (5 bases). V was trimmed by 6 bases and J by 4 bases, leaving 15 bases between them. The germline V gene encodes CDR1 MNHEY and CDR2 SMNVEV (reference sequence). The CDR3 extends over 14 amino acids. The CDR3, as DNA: TGTGCCAGCAGGGGACTATCCTTATTCTATGGCTACACCTTC. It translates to CASRGLSLFYGYTF.

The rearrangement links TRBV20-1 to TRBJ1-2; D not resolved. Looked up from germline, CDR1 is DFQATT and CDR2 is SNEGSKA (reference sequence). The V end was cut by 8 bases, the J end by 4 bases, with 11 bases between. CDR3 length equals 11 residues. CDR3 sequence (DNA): TGCAGTACCAGGCAGGCCTATGGCTACACCTTC. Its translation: CSTRQAYGYTF.

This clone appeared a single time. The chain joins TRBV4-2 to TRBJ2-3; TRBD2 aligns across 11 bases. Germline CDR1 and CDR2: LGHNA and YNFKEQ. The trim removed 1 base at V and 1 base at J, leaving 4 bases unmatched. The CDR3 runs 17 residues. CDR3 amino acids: CASSQGPGLAGTDTQYF. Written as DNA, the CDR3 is TGTGCCAGCAGCCAAGGCCCGGGACTAGCGGGCACAGATACGCAGTATTTT.

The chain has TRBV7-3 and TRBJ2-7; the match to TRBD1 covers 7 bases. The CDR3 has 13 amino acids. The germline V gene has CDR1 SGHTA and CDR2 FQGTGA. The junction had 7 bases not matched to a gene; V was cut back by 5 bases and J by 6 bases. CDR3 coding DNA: TGTGCCAGCAGCCGTTACAGGGGTGGCGAGCAGTACTTC. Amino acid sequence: CASSRYRGGEQYF.

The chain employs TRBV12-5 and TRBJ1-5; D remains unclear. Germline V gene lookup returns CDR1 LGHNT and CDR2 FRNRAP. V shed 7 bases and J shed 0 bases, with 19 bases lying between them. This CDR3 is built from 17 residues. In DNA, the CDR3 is TGTGCTAGTGACAAATCTGACGCCGGGAATAGCAATCAGCCCCAGCATTTT. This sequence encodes CASDKSDAGNSNQPQHF.